This TCR beta chain comes out of a study of cytomegalovirus exposure and HLA in healthy donors. Study outcomes and limitations: TCR beta chains numbering more than 150 were designated cytomegalovirus-associated.

The CDR3 is made up of 12 amino acids. Trimming pared 7 bases from V and 16 bases from J, leaving 19 bases between. Germline V CDR1 and CDR2: LNHDA, SQIVND (reference sequence). Repertoires were generated with immunoSEQ multiplex PCR, while TCRdb's copy carries only in-frame clones and drops some. The repertoire has under 250,000 clones, around nine tenths of them found once; the top ten carry 2%. As for this clone: What it binds is unknown.

The TCR originated in a woman between 18 and 30 years old in good health and CMV-seropositive. This chain uses TRBV19 with TRBJ1-4; no clear D gene. The sequenced sample was PBMCs. The CDR3 DNA follows: TGTGCCAGTACCAAACAAGAGGGCCCCCCGTTTTTT. It is translated as CASTKQEGPPFF. The whole variable domain, filled in from reference TRBV19 and TRBJ1-4, reads DGGITQSPKYLFRKEGQNVTLSCEQNLNHDAMYWYRQDPGQGLRLIYYSQIVNDFQKGDIAEGYSVSREKKESFPLTVTSAQKNPTAFYLCASTKQEGPPFFGSGTQLSVL.